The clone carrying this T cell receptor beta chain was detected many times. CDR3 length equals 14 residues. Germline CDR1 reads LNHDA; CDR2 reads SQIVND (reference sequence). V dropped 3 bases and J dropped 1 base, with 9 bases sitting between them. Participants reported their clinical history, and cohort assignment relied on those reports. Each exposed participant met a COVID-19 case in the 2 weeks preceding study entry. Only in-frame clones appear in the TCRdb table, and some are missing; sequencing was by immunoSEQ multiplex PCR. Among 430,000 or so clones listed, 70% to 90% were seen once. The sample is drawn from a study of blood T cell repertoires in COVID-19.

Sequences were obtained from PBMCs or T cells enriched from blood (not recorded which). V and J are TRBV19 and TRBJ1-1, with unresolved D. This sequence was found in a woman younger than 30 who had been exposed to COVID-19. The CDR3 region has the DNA TGTGCCAGTAGTATCCACCAGAAGAACACTGAAGCTTTCTTT. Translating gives CASSIHQKNTEAFF.